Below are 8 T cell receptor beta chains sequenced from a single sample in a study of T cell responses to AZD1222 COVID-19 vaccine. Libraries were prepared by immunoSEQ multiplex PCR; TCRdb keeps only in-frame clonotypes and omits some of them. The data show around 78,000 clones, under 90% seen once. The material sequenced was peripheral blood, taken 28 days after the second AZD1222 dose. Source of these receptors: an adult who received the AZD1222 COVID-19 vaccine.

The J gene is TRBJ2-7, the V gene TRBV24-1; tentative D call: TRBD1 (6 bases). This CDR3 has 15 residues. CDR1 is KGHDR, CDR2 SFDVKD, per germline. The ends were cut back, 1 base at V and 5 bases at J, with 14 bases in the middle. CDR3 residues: CATSDFGAGVDEQYF. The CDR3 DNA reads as TGTGCCACCAGTGATTTCGGGGCAGGGGTCGACGAGCAGTACTTC.

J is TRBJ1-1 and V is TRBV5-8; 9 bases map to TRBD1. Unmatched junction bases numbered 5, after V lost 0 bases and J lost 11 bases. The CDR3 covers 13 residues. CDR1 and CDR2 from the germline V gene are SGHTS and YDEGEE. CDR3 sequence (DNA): TGTGCCAGCAGCTTGGAACAGGGGGCGTCCGCTTTCTTT. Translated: CASSLEQGASAFF.

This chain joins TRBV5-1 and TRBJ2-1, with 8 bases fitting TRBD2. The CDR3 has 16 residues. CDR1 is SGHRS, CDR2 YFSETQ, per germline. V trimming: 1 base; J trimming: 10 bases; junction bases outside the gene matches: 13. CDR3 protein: CASSLRAGGPSGEQFF. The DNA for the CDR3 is TGCGCCAGCAGCTTGAGGGCGGGGGGCCCTTCCGGCGAGCAGTTCTTC.

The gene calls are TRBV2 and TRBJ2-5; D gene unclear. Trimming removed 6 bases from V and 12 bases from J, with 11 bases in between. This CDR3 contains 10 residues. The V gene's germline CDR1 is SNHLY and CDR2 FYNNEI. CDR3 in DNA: TGTGCCAGCAGGACGGAGATCAAGTACTTC. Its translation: CASRTEIKYF.

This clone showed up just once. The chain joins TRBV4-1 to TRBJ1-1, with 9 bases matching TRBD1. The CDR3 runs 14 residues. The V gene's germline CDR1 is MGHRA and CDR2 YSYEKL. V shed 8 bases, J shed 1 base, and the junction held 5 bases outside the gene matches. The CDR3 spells CASDDRGRNTEAFF. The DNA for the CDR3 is TGCGCCAGCGACGACAGGGGGAGGAACACTGAAGCTTTCTTT.

The CDR3 here is CASKGAGVQPQHF. The DNA for the CDR3 is TGTGCCAGCAAAGGGGCAGGGGTTCAGCCCCAGCATTTT. The chain has TRBV6-5 and TRBJ1-5, with D possibly matching TRBD1 (6 bases). The CDR3 extends over 13 amino acids. Germline V gene lookup returns CDR1 MNHEY and CDR2 SVGAGI. The germline V and J ends were trimmed by 7 bases and 6 bases, with 13 bases remaining between them.

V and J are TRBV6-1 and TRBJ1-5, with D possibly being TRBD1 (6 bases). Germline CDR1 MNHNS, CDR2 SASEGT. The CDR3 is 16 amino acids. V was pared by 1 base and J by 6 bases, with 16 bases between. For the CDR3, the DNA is TGTGCCAGCAGTGAAGTGCTAGGGGGTTTTGGTCAGCCCCAGCATTTT. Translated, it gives CASSEVLGGFGQPQHF.

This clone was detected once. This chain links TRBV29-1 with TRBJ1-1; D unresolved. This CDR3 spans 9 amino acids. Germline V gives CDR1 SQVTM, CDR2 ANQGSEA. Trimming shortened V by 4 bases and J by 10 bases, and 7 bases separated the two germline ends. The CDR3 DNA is TGCAGCGTTGGCCCTTCAGCTTTCTTT. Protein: CSVGPSAFF. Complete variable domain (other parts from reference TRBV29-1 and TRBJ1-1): SAVISQKPSRDICQRGTSLTIQCQVDSQVTMMFWYRQQPGQSLTLIATANQGSEATYESGFVIDKFPISRPNLTFSTLTVSNMSPEDSSIYLCSVGPSAFFGQGTRLTVV.